This record concerns one T cell receptor (beta chain) sequence. Its antigen remains unidentified. TCRdb used MiXCR to reprocess the 5' RACE reads, holding one entry per CDR3 protein. The sample contains tens of thousands of distinct CDR3 sequences, roughly a sixth of which appear only once. The CDR3 extends over 16 amino acids. Trimming pared 5 bases from V and 3 bases from J, leaving 18 bases between. The germline CDR1 and CDR2 sequences are SGHVS and FNYEAQ. This record comes from a study of T-cell memory formation after mild COVID-19. Study-wide background: Among the donors, TCR clusters were largely specific to each donor. Study-wide results and caveats: Within pre-infection memory, some responding clones were found, suggesting cross-reactive memory joined.

This sequence joins TRBV7-6 and TRBJ2-3, with D possibly being TRBD1 or TRBD2 (5 bases each). What was sequenced was PBMCs or a T cell subset sorted from them (not recorded which). The sequence was collected from an adult woman who had mild COVID-19 (a few samples of this study predate the infection). Cell type and time point are not known. For the CDR3, the DNA is TGTGCCAGCAGCCTCCCGGGACCAATATCAACAGATACGCAGTATTTT. It is translated as CASSLPGPISTDTQYF. The full variable domain, completed using reference TRBV7-6 and TRBJ2-3, is GAGVSQSPRYKVTKRGQDVALRCDPISGHVSLYWYRQALGQGPEFLTYFNYEAQQDKSGLPNDRFSAERPEGSISTLTIQRTEQRDSAMYRCASSLPGPISTDTQYFGPGTRLTVL.